The clone carrying this T cell receptor beta chain was detected many times. Antigen unknown. These data come from a study of T cell clonality in common variable immunodeficiency. Study-level points and caveats: CVID subjects had higher TCRbeta clonality than healthy controls, most marked in about a third. Fewer deletions and N-nucleotide insertions were reportedly seen in common variable immunodeficiency TCR beta sequences. Shared TCRbeta clones were fewer between CVID subjects than controls.

For at least one year, all CVID subjects received replacement immunoglobulin. Measured with immunoSEQ multiplex PCR; TCRdb has only the in-frame clones, and not every one. Observed in the sample are about 26,000 clones, none of them singletons. The sample taken for sequencing was peripheral blood mononuclear cells. The sequence came from a human donor with common variable immunodeficiency.

CDR3 residues: CASSAGFEQYF. Incomplete CDR3 DNA: TGTGCCAGCAGTGCAGGGTTCGAG. The V and J genes are TRBV2 and TRBJ2-7, with a possible D match to TRBD1 (5 bases). The sequenced fragment ends 3 residues before the CDR3 boundary, so the rest is inferred from the germline J gene. In germline, CDR1 is SNHLY, CDR2 FYNNEI. This CDR3 comprises 11 residues. V was cut by 4 bases and J by 6 bases, with 7 bases left in between. The full variable domain, in which reference TRBV2 and TRBJ2-7 provide the parts outside the CDR3, is EPEVTQTPSHQVTQMGQEVILRCVPISNHLYFYWYRQILGQKVEFLVSFYNNEISEKSEIFDDQFSVERPDGSNFTLKIRSTKLEDSAMYFCASSAGFEQYFGPGTRLTVT.